What follows is one TCR beta chain and its context. The V gene lost 3 bases and the J gene lost 5 bases, with 22 bases spanning the gap. Germline V gene data show CDR1 as KGHSH and CDR2 as LQKENI. The CDR3 has 17 residues. How the authors handled the data: Researchers report that nucleated cell counts were estimated from reference gene primer amplification. Clones were sequenced by immunoSEQ multiplex PCR, and TCRdb holds only the in-frame ones, with some missing. V, J and clone size derive from that table, while D and trimming were established from the DNA sequence. The sample shows about 160,000 clones, 75% to 90% of them seen only once. The sample belongs to a study of blood T cell repertoires in COVID-19. Study in general: Acute and convalescent COVID-19 samples came from the United States, Italy and Spain. The analysed material was cDNA or gDNA that came from T cells, B-cell-depleted T cells, or PBMCs.

The sequencing input was peripheral blood. This rearrangement joins TRBV18 to TRBJ1-1; a possible D gene is TRBD1 (6 bases). This receptor was obtained from a human donor with acute or convalescent COVID-19. The donor label of this sample is uncertain. CDR3 residues: CASSPSDRFLRETEAFF. In nucleotides, the CDR3 is TGTGCCAGCTCACCGTCCGACAGGTTTTTAAGGGAGACTGAAGCTTTCTTT.